The subject of this entry is one TCR beta chain. Its target is not known. The single heparinised draw taken from each donor contained approximately 120 mL of blood on average. This sample stems from a study of beta chain features in type 1 diabetes. Study-level findings and limits: Shortening of TCRB CDR3s, moderate but significant, appeared in all four CD4+ subsets of Type 1 diabetes patients. The study found fewer insertions and more deletions at VDJ junctions in type 1 diabetes patients.

Germline V gives CDR1 SGHTA, CDR2 FQGNSA. The CDR3 spans 11 residues. With 2 bases removed from V and 6 bases from J, the gap between germline ends came to 3 bases. Reverse transcription of all isolated RNA meant that expressed TCRB transcripts were sequenced. Clones were read by immunoSEQ multiplex PCR, and TCRdb kept only the in-frame ones, dropping some. The sample records 500,000 to 850,000 clones, roughly 13% being singletons. This TCR derives from a man younger than 30 with type 1 diabetes. The source material was naive CD4+ T cells from blood. The chain recombines TRBV7-2 with TRBJ2-3; D unclear. CDR3 coding DNA: TGTGCCAGCAGCTTACTGGATACGCAGTATTTT. Encoded protein: CASSLLDTQYF.